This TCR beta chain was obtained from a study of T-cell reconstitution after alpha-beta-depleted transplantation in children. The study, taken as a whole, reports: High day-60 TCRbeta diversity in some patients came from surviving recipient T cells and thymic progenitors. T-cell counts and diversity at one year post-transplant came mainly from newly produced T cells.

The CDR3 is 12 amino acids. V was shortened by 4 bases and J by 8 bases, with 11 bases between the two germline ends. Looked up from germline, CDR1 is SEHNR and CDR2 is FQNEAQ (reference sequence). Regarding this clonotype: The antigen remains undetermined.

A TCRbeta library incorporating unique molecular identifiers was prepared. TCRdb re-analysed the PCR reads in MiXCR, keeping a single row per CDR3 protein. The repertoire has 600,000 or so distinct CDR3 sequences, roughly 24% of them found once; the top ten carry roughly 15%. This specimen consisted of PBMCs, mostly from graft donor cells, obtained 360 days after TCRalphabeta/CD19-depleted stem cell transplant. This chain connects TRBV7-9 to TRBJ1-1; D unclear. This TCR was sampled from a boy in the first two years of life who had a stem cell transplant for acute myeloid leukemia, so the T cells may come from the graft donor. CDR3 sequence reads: CASSSRWEEAFF. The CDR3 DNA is TGTGCCAGCAGCTCTAGGTGGGAGGAAGCTTTCTTT.